This T cell receptor (beta chain) derives from a study of blood T cell repertoires in COVID-19. On the study more broadly: The United States, Italy and Spain provided the acute and convalescent COVID-19 samples.

Libraries were prepared by immunoSEQ multiplex PCR; TCRdb keeps only in-frame clonotypes and omits some of them. This table has some 110,000 clones, 75% to 90% appearing once. V trimming: 3 bases; J trimming: 1 base; junction bases outside the gene matches: 4. Germline V gene lookup returns CDR1 MGHDK and CDR2 SYGVNS. The CDR3 length is 17 residues. The Seattle site enrolled patients during active infection and followed them longitudinally. Sequencing was done on a sample of peripheral blood. The receptor's source is a woman at least 80 years old with COVID-19, enrolled during active disease. The V and J genes are TRBV25-1 and TRBJ2-1, with 12 bases aligning to TRBD2. CDR3 nucleotide sequence: TGTGCCAGCAGTGATATCCTAGCGGGAGGGTCCTACAATGAGCAGTTCTTC. Its translation: CASSDILAGGSYNEQFF.